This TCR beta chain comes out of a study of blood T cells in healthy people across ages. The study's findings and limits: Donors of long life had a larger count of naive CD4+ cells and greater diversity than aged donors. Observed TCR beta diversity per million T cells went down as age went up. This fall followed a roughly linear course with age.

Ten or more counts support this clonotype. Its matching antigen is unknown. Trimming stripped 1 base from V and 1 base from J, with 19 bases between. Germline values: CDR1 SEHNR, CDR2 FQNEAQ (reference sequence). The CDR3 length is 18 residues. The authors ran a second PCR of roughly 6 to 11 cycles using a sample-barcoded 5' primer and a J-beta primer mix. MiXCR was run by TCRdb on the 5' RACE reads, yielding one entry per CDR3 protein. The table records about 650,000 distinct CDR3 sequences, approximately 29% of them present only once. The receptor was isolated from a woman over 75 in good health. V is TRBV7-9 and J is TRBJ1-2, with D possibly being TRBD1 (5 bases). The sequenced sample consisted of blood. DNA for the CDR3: TGTGCCAGCAGCTTAGGGGTGGGGCCCCTGCCTCATAACTATGGCTACACCTTC. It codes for CASSLGVGPLPHNYGYTF.